This TCR beta chain is drawn from a study of cytomegalovirus exposure and HLA in healthy donors. Study outcomes and limitations: A link between a missense DCLRE1C variant and TCR beta V- and J-gene trimming emerged from a later analysis. For cytomegalovirus status, the classifier reportedly gave diagnoses with high specificity and sensitivity. Reports indicate that TCR beta sequences accurately predicted the HLA-A and HLA-B alleles of most subjects. In an earlier analysis, about 87% or about 30%: the productive usage of most TCR beta V segments.

The V gene's germline CDR1 is SGHTA and CDR2 FQGNSA. V dropped 6 bases and J dropped 6 bases, with 12 bases sitting between them. The CDR3 runs to 12 residues. It was with 60 Vbeta and 13 Jbeta primers that the PCR ran. The protocol was immunoSEQ multiplex PCR, while the TCRdb copy is restricted to in-frame clones and leaves out a portion. Of more than 150,000 clones in the sample, roughly 84% were seen once. About this clone: What it binds is not known.

This receptor was identified in a woman between 18 and 29 years old in good health and CMV-seronegative. This chain uses TRBV7-2 with TRBJ2-7; a possible D gene is TRBD2 (5 bases). Material: PBMCs. The CDR3 DNA sequence: TGTGCCAGCAGACTTACTAGTCCCGAGCAGTACTTC. Translated, it gives CASRLTSPEQYF.